This is a list of T cell receptor beta chains from one sample in a study of CD8 T cells in Susac syndrome. MiXCR, applied by TCRdb to the immunoSEQ multiplex PCR reads, yields one record per CDR3 protein. The sample carries about 300,000 distinct CDR3 sequences, about 85% recorded once. The specimen was CD8+ T cells from PBMCs. These receptors all stem from a human donor with multiple sclerosis. Each CDR3 is given with its conserved first and last residue. The D gene is left open where the match is weak. The size of a clone is reported for some rows only, either as once, few or many, or as a class for expanded clones.

V	size	J	D	CDR3	DNA
TRBV7-9	.	TRBJ2-7	TRBD2	CASSIGTSGTPDF	TGTGCCAGCAGCATTGGGACTAGCGGGACCCCGGACTTC
TRBV27	.	TRBJ1-5	.	CATNQPQHF	TGTGCCACCAATCAGCCCCAGCATTTT
TRBV30	.	TRBJ1-1	.	CAWRAGGEGTEAFF	TGTGCCTGGAGGGCCGGGGGCGAGGGCACTGAAGCTTTCTTT
TRBV4-1	.	TRBJ2-2	.	CASSQEAYSFNTGELFF	TGCGCCAGCAGCCAAGAAGCCTACAGCTTCAACACCGGGGAGCTGTTTTTT
TRBV3-1	once	TRBJ2-7	.	CASSQEVPTQPSSSYEQYF	TGTGCCAGCAGCCAAGAGGTCCCAACCCAACCCTCCTCCTCCTACGAGCAGTACTTC
TRBV30	.	TRBJ1-5	.	CAWSPDSGGPQHF	TGTGCCTGGAGTCCCGACTCGGGTGGGCCCCAGCATTTT
TRBV9	once	TRBJ1-4	.	CASSPTVSGTQAEKLFF	TGTGCCAGCAGCCCAACAGTCTCCGGGACCCAGGCTGAAAAACTGTTTTTT
TRBV30	.	TRBJ2-3	TRBD2	CAWSESSGGDTQYF	TGTGCCTGGAGTGAGTCTAGCGGGGGAGATACGCAGTATTTT
TRBV27	few	TRBJ2-2	TRBD2	CASSFRLAGGTGELFF	TGTGCCAGCAGTTTTAGACTAGCGGGTGGCACCGGGGAGCTGTTTTTT
TRBV5-5	.	TRBJ2-1	.	CASSPYRDIRLYNEQFF	TGTGCCAGCAGCCCGTACCGGGACATACGGCTCTACAATGAGCAGTTCTTC
TRBV9	.	TRBJ1-2	.	CASRDLLYGYTF	TGTGCCAGTCGGGACCTTCTCTATGGCTACACCTTC
TRBV12-5	.	TRBJ2-2	.	CASGLVPLGTSGELFF	TGTGCTAGTGGTTTGGTACCGTTAGGGACCTCCGGGGAGCTGTTTTTT
TRBV7-9	.	TRBJ1-5	.	CASSSETRNQPQHF	TGTGCCAGCAGCTCGGAGACCCGAAATCAGCCCCAGCATTTT
TRBV6-1	.	TRBJ1-5	.	CASSEGPYSNQPQHF	TGTGCCAGCAGTGAAGGCCCCTATAGCAATCAGCCCCAGCATTTT
TRBV7-9	.	TRBJ1-2	TRBD1	CASSSTGTGVWMGYTF	TGTGCCAGCAGCTCTACCGGGACAGGGGTCTGGATGGGCTACACCTTC
TRBV25-1	.	TRBJ2-1	TRBD2	CASSYSGMQDEQFF	TGTGCCAGCAGTTATAGCGGGATGCAGGATGAGCAGTTCTTC
TRBV4-1	.	TRBJ1-3	TRBD1	CASSQRDRVRDTIYF	TGCGCCAGCAGCCAACGGGACAGGGTCAGGGACACCATATATTTT
TRBV7-6	.	TRBJ2-6	TRBD1	CASSFRQGSSGANVLTF	TGTGCCAGCAGCTTCAGACAGGGCTCCTCTGGGGCCAACGTCCTGACTTTC
TRBV29-1	.	TRBJ2-2	TRBD2	CSVPSGSTGELFF	TGCAGCGTTCCAAGCGGGAGCACCGGGGAGCTGTTTTTT
TRBV13	.	TRBJ1-6	TRBD1	CASSPGQDYNSPLHF	TGTGCCAGCAGCCCGGGACAGGACTATAATTCACCCCTCCACTTT